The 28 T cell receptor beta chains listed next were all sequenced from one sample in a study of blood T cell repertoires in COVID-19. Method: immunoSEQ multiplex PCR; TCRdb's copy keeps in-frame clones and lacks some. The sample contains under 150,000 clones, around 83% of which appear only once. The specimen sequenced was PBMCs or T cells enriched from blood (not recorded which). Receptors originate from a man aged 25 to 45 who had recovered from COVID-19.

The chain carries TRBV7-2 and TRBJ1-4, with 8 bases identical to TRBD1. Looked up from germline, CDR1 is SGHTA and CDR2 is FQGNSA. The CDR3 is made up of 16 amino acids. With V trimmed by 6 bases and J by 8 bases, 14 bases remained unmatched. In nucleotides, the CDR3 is TGTGCCAGCAGGGGCGGATTCCGGACAGGGCACGAAAAACTGTTTTTT. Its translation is CASRGGFRTGHEKLFF. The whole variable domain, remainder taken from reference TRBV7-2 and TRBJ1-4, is GAGVSQSPSNKVTEKGKDVELRCDPISGHTALYWYRQSLGQGLEFLIYFQGNSAPDKSGLPSDRFSAERTGGSVSTLTIQRTQQEDSAVYLCASRGGFRTGHEKLFFGSGTQLSVL.

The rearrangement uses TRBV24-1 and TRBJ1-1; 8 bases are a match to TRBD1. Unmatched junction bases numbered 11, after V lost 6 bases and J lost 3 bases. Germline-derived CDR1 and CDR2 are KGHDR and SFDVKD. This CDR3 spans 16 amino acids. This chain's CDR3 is CATSNPRDRLHTEAFF. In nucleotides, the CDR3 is TGTGCCACCAGTAACCCTCGGGACAGGCTGCACACTGAAGCTTTCTTT.

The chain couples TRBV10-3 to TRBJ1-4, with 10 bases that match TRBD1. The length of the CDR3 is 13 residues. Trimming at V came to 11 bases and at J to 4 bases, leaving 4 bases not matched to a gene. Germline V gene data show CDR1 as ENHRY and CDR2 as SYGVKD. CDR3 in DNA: TGTGCCCCCCGGGACAGGGGTAATGAAAAACTGTTTTTT. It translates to CAPRDRGNEKLFF.

The CDR3 loop reads CASSEEGGNYEQYV. In DNA, the CDR3 is TGTGCCAGCAGTGAGGAGGGCGGAAACTACGAGCAGTACGTC. The chain uses TRBV2 and TRBJ2-7, with TRBD2 as a possible D gene (6 bases). CDR3 length equals 14 residues. The germline V gene has CDR1 SNHLY and CDR2 FYNNEI. Between the trimmed V and J ends, which lost 3 bases and 3 bases, there was a span of 12 bases.

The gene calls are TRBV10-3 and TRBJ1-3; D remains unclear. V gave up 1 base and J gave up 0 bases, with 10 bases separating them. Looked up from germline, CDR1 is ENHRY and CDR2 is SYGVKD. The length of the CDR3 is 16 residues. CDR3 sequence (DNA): TGTGCCATCAGTGAGTTCCCCCAACACTCTGGAAACACCATATATTTT. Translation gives CAISEFPQHSGNTIYF.

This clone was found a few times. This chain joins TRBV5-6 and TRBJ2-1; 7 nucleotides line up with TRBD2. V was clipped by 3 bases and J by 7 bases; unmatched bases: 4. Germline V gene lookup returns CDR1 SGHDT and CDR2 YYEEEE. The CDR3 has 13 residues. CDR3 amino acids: CASSWDSGNEQFF. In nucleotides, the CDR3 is TGTGCCAGCAGCTGGGATAGCGGGAATGAGCAGTTCTTC.

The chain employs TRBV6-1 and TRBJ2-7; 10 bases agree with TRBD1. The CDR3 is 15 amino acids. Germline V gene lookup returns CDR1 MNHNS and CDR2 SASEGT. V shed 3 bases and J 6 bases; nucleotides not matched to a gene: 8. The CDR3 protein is CASSDPGTGEREQYF. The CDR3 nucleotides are TGTGCCAGCAGTGATCCCGGGACAGGGGAGCGCGAGCAGTACTTC.

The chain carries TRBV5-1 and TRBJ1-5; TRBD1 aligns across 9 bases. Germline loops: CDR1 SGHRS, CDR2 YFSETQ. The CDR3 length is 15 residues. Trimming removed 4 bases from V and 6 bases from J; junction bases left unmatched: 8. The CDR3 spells CASSPTGGTGQPQHF. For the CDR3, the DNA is TGCGCCAGCAGCCCGACAGGGGGGACGGGTCAGCCCCAGCATTTT.

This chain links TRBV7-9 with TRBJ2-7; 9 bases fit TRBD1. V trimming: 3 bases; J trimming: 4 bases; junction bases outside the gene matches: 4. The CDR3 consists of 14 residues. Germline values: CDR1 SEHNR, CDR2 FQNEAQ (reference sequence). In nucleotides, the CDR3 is TGTGCCAGCAGCTTCCGGGACAGGGAGTACGAGCAGTACTTC. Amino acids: CASSFRDREYEQYF.

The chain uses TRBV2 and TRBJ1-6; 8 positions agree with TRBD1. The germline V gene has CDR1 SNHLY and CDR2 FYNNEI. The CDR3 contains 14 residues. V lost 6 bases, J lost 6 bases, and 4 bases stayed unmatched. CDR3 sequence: CASRRTGFNSPLHF. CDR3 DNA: TGTGCCAGCAGGAGGACAGGGTTTAATTCACCCCTCCACTTT.

The CDR3 spells CAWSVPGTGFWGYTF. For the CDR3, the DNA is TGTGCCTGGAGTGTCCCCGGGACAGGGTTTTGGGGCTACACCTTC. The chain combines TRBV30 with TRBJ1-2; 9 bases are shared with TRBD1. The CDR3 has 15 residues. J was trimmed by 8 bases and V by 0 bases; bases with no gene match: 10. Looked up from germline, CDR1 is GTSNPN and CDR2 is SVGIG (reference sequence). The full variable domain, its missing parts supplied by reference TRBV30 and TRBJ1-2, is SQTIHQWPATLVQPVGSPLSLECTVEGTSNPNLYWYRQAAGRGLQLLFYSVGIGQISSEVPQNLSASRPQDRQFILSSKKLLLSDSGFYLCAWSVPGTGFWGYTFGSGTRLTVV.

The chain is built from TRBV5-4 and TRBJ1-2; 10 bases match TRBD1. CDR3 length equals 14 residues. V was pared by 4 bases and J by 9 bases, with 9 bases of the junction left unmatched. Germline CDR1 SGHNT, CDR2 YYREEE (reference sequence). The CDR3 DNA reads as TGTGCCAGCAGCCCCGGGACAGGGGCGGTCAGCTACACCTTC. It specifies CASSPGTGAVSYTF.

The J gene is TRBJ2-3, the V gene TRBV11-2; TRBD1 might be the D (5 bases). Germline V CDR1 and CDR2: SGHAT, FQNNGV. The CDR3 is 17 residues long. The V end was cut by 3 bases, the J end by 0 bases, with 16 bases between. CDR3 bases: TGTGCCAGCAGCTTGGACCGGACATCCCGAAGCACAGATACGCAGTATTTT. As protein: CASSLDRTSRSTDTQYF.

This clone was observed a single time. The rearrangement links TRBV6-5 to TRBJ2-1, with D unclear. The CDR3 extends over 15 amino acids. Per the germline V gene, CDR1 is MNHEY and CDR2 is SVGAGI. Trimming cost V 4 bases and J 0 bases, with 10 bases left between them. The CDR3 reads CASSSPGSSYNEQFF. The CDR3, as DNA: TGTGCCAGCAGTTCCCCAGGTAGCTCCTACAATGAGCAGTTCTTC.

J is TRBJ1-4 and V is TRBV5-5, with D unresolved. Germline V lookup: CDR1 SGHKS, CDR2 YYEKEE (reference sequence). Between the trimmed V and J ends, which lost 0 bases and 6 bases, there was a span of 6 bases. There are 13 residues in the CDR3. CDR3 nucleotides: TGTGCCAGCAGCTTGGGGGCAGATGAAAAACTGTTTTTT. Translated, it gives CASSLGADEKLFF.

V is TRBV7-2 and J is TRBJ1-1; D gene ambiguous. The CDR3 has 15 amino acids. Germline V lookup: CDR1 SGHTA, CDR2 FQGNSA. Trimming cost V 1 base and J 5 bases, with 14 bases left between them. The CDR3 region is CASSLVGGSGTEAFF. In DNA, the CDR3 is TGTGCCAGCAGCTTAGTAGGCGGATCCGGAACTGAAGCTTTCTTT.

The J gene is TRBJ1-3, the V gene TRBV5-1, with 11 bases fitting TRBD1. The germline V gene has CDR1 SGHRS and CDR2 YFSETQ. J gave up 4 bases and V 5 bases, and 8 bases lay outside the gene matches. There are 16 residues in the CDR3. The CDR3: CASSQSGTGGGNTIYF. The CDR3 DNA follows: TGCGCCAGCAGTCAAAGCGGGACAGGGGGAGGAAACACCATATATTTT.

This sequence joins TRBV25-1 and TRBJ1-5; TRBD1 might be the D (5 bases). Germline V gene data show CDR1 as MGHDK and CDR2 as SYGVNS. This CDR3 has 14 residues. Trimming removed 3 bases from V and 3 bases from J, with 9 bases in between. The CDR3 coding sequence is TGTGCCAGCAGTGATGTAGGGGCCAATCAGCCCCAGCATTTT. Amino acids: CASSDVGANQPQHF.

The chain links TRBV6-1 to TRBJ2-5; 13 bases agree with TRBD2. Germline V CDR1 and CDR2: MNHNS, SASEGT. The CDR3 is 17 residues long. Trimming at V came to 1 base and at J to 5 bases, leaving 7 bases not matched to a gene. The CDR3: CASSEGGGLAGVETQYF. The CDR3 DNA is TGTGCCAGCAGTGAAGGTGGTGGACTAGCGGGAGTGGAGACCCAGTACTTC.

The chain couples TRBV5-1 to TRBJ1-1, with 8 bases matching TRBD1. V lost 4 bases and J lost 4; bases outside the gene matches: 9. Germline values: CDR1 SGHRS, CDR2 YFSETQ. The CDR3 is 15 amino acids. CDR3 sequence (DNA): TGCGCCAGCAGCCTTGATGGTGGACAGGGCACTGAAGCTTTCTTT. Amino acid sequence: CASSLDGGQGTEAFF.

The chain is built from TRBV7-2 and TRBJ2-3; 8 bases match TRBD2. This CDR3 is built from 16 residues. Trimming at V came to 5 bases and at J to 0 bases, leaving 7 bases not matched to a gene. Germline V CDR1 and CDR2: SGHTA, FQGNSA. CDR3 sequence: CASSLTSGSSTDTQYF. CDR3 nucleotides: TGTGCCAGCAGCCTAACTAGCGGATCTAGCACAGATACGCAGTATTTT.

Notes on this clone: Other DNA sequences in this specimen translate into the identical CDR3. The CDR3 sequence: CASNLSGGGTDTQYF. CDR3 in DNA: TGTGCCAGCAACCTCAGCGGGGGGGGCACAGATACGCAGTATTTT. The chain joins TRBV27 to TRBJ2-3; 10 bases align to TRBD2. V lost 7 bases to trimming and J lost 1 base; unmatched junction nucleotides: 5. The V gene's germline CDR1 is MNHEY and CDR2 SMNVEV (reference sequence). The CDR3 loop spans 15 amino acids.

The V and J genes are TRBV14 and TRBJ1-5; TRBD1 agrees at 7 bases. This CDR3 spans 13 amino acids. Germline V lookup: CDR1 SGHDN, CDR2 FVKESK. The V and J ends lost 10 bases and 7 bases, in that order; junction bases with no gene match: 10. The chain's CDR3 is CAIQTGVCQPQHF. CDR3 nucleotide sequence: TGTGCCATCCAAACAGGGGTTTGCCAGCCCCAGCATTTT.

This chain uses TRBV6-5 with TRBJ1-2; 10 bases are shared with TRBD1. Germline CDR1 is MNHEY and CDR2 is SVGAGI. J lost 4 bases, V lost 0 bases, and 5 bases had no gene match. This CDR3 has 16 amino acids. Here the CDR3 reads CASSYSGTGDLYGYTF. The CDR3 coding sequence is TGTGCCAGCAGTTACTCGGGGACAGGGGACCTCTATGGCTACACCTTC.

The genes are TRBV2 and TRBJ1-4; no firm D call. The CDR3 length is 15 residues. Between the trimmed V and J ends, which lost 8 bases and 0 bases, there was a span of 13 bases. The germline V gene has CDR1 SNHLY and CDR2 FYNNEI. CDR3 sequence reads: CASLINGATNEKLFF. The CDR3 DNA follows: TGTGCCAGCCTTATTAACGGGGCAACTAATGAAAAACTGTTTTTT.

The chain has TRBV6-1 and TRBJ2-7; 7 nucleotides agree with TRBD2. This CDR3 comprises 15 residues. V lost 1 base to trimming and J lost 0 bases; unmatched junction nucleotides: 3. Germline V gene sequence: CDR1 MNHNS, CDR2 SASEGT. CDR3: CASSEGGGNSYEQYV. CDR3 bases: TGTGCCAGCAGTGAAGGGGGGGGAAACTCCTACGAGCAGTACGTC.

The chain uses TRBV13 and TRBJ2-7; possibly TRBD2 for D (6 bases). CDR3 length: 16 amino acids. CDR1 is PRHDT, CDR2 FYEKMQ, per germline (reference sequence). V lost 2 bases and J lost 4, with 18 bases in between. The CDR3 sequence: CASSLNPGVAEYEQYF. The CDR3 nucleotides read TGTGCCAGCAGCTTAAACCCCGGGGTAGCGGAGTACGAGCAGTACTTC.

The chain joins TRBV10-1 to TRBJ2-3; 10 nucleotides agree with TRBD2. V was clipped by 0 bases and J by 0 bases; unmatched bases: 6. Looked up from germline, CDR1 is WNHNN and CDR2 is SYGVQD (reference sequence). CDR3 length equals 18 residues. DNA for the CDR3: TGCGCCAGCAGTGAGTCGGGGACTAGCGTACCTAGCACAGATACGCAGTATTTT. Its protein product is CASSESGTSVPSTDTQYF.